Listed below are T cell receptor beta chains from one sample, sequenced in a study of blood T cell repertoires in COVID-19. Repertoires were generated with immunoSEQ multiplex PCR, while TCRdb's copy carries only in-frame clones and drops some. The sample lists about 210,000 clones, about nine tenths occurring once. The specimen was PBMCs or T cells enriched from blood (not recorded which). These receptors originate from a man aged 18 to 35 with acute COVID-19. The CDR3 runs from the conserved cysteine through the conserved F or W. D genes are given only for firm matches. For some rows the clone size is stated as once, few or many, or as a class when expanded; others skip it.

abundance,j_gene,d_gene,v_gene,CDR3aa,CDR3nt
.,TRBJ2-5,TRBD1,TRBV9,CASSGTGVGETQYF,TGTGCCAGCAGCGGGACAGGGGTGGGAGAGACCCAGTACTTC
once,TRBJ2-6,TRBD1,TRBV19,CASSTAGTGGLIGSGANVLTF,TGTGCCAGTAGTACAGCCGGGACAGGGGGGCTAATCGGCTCTGGGGCCAACGTCCTGACTTTC
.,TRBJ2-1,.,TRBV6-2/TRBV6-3,CASSYATYNEQFF,TGTGCCAGCAGTTACGCGACCTACAATGAGCAGTTCTTC
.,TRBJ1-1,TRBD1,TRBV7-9,CASSLERGPHTEAFF,TGTGCCAGCAGCTTAGAGAGGGGGCCTCACACTGAAGCTTTCTTT
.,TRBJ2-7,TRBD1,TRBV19,CASSPMDRGLRDEQYF,TGTGCCAGTAGTCCGATGGACAGGGGGCTCCGGGACGAGCAGTACTTC
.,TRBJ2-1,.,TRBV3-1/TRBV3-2,CASSQLGGGTDFYNEQFF,TGTGCCAGCAGCCAATTGGGTGGCGGGACAGATTTTTACAATGAGCAGTTCTTC
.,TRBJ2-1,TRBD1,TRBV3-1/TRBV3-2,CASSQSPGQYNEQFF,TGTGCCAGCAGCCAATCACCGGGACAGTACAATGAGCAGTTCTTC
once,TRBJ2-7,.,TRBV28,CASSLTSYEQYF,TGTGCCAGCAGTCTGACTAGTTACGAGCAGTACTTC
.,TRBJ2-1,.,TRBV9,CASSPDLNEQFF,TGTGCCAGCAGCCCGGACTTGAATGAGCAGTTCTTC
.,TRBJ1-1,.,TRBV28,CASSPWEGAFF,TGTGCCAGCAGTCCTTGGGAGGGAGCTTTCTTT
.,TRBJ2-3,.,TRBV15,CATSRGGQRLDTQYF,TGTGCCACCAGCAGAGGCGGACAGAGATTAGATACGCAGTATTTT
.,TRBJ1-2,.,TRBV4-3,CASSQDRQLDYGYTF,TGCGCCAGCAGCCAAGATCGTCAGCTAGACTATGGCTACACCTTC
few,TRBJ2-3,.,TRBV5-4,CASSLETASGDTQYF,TGTGCCAGCAGCTTGGAGACTGCGTCGGGAGATACGCAGTATTTT
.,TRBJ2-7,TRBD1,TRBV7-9,CASSLNHDRGREQYF,TGTGCCAGCAGCTTAAATCATGACAGGGGTCGCGAGCAGTACTTC
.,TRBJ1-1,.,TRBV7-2,CASSLLQGRGTEAFF,TGTGCCAGCAGCTTACTACAGGGCAGGGGAACTGAAGCTTTCTTT
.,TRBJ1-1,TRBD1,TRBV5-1,CASQTGGNLNTEAFF,TGCGCCAGTCAGACAGGGGGAAACTTGAACACTGAAGCTTTCTTT
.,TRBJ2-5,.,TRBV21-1,CASSNRTGTKQETQYF,TGTGCCAGCAGCAACCGAACCGGGACAAAGCAAGAGACCCAGTACTTC
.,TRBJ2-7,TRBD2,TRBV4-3,CASSQEGTSGSPYEQYF,TGCGCCAGCAGCCAAGAAGGGACTAGCGGGAGTCCCTACGAGCAGTACTTC
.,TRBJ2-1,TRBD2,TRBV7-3,CASSLNGGSINNEQFF,TGTGCCAGCAGCTTAAATGGCGGGAGTATCAACAATGAGCAGTTCTTC
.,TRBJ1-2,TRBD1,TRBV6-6,CASRDGTGGIYGYTF,TGTGCCAGCAGAGACGGGACAGGGGGAATCTATGGCTACACCTTC
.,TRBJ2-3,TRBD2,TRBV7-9,CVATSGGTDTQYF,TGTGTCGCGACTAGCGGGGGCACAGATACGCAGTATTTT
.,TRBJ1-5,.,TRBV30,CAWSGEINQPQHF,TGTGCCTGGAGTGGGGAGATCAATCAACCCCAGCATTTT
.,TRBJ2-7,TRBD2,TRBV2,CASRRGLAVPEQYF,TGTGCCAGCAGACGTGGACTAGCAGTTCCCGAGCAGTACTTC
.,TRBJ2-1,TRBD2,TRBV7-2,CASSPILLAGHYNEQFF,TGTGCCAGCAGCCCGATCCTACTAGCGGGCCACTACAATGAGCAGTTCTTC